Below are 19 T cell receptor beta chains sequenced from a single sample in a study of CD8+ T cells in alopecia areata. cDNA serving as the sequencing template came from extracted, reverse transcribed RNA. Using immunoSEQ multiplex PCR, the repertoire was profiled, and TCRdb retains in-frame clones only, with some absent. This sample has roughly 130,000 clones, with approximately 58% found just once. Sequencing used CD4+ T cells sorted from blood, obtained at week 0. These receptors were collected from a human donor with alopecia areata.

This chain connects TRBV27 to TRBJ2-7; D not certain. The V end lost 5 bases, the J end lost 0 bases, and 11 bases lay between the germline ends. Germline-derived CDR1 and CDR2 are MNHEY and SMNVEV (reference sequence). This CDR3 has 14 residues. Written as DNA, the CDR3 is TGTGCCAGCAGTCCTTCCTTTGACTCCTACGAGCAGTACTTC. Its translation is CASSPSFDSYEQYF.

This clone came up a few times. The chain links TRBV20-1 to TRBJ2-3; D remains unclear. Germline V gene sequence: CDR1 DFQATT, CDR2 SNEGSKA (reference sequence). V lost 4 bases to trimming and J lost 8 bases, with 10 bases between them. This CDR3 is built from 11 residues. The CDR3 is CSAILWPTQYF. In DNA, the CDR3 is TGCAGTGCTATCCTATGGCCTACGCAGTATTTT.

The V call is TRBV19, the J call TRBJ2-2; no reliable D call. CDR3 length equals 13 residues. Trimming removed 9 bases at V and 2 bases at J, with 10 bases between. CDR1 and CDR2 (germline): LNHDA, SQIVND (reference sequence). CDR3 residues: CASNRDNTGELFF. CDR3 bases: TGTGCCAGCAACCGAGATAACACCGGGGAGCTGTTTTTT.

In this sample, this clone turned up a few times. This specimen includes other DNA sequences encoding the same CDR3. CDR3 sequence (DNA): TGTGCCAGCAGCTTAGCGGGAGAGACCCAGTACTTC. The encoded protein is CASSLAGETQYF. The chain combines TRBV7-2 with TRBJ2-5; D ambiguous. The CDR3 extends over 12 amino acids. V was clipped by 0 bases and J by 4 bases, with 3 bases between them. Germline V gives CDR1 SGHTA, CDR2 FQGNSA.

The V and J genes are TRBV7-8 and TRBJ1-6; D is undetermined. Germline CDR1 SGHVS, CDR2 FQNEAQ. CDR3 length: 15 residues. The V gene lost 1 base and the J gene lost 7 bases, with 11 bases spanning the gap. The CDR3 sequence is CASSLEGVRNSPLHF. CDR3 DNA sequence: TGTGCCAGCAGCTTAGAGGGTGTAAGGAATTCACCCCTCCACTTT.

This chain uses TRBV5-4 with TRBJ2-5; TRBD2 matches 8 bases. The CDR3 extends over 14 amino acids. The germline CDR1 and CDR2 sequences are SGHNT and YYREEE (reference sequence). V was clipped by 4 bases and J by 2 bases; unmatched bases: 4. CDR3 DNA sequence: TGTGCCAGCAGCGGAGCGGGGGAGCAAGAGACCCAGTACTTC. It specifies CASSGAGEQETQYF.

This chain uses TRBV9 with TRBJ2-1; D is unclear. The CDR3 extends over 15 amino acids. Germline V lookup: CDR1 SGDLS, CDR2 YYNGEE. V lost 3 bases, J lost 3 bases, and 13 bases lay in between. CDR3 protein: CASSAQSGLYNEQFF. In DNA, the CDR3 is TGTGCCAGCAGCGCACAGTCGGGCCTCTACAATGAGCAGTTCTTC.

This rearrangement joins TRBV5-6 to TRBJ1-2; D gene uncertain. The CDR3 is 15 residues long. The V gene lost 7 bases and the J gene lost 3 bases, with 19 bases spanning the gap. The germline V gene has CDR1 SGHDT and CDR2 YYEEEE. The CDR3 is CASLHLGGSDYGYTF. CDR3 coding DNA: TGTGCCAGCCTACATTTAGGAGGGAGCGACTATGGCTACACCTTC.

Here the CDR3 reads CAWSTSGTYNEQFF. CDR3 nucleotide sequence: TGTGCCTGGAGTACTAGCGGAACCTACAATGAGCAGTTCTTC. The chain combines TRBV30 with TRBJ2-1, with 8 bases lining up with TRBD2. The CDR3 is 14 amino acids. The trim removed 2 bases at V and 2 bases at J, leaving 2 bases unmatched. Germline values: CDR1 GTSNPN, CDR2 SVGIG (reference sequence).

This clone was seen a handful of times. The J gene is TRBJ2-7, the V gene TRBV5-6, with 11 bases matching TRBD2. The CDR3 consists of 14 residues. Losses at the gene ends were 3 bases for V and 3 bases for J; bases not matched to a gene: 2. The germline gives CDR1 SGHDT, CDR2 YYEEEE. This chain's CDR3 is CASSSLAGDYEQYF. CDR3 in DNA: TGTGCCAGCAGCTCACTAGCGGGAGACTACGAGCAGTACTTC.

DNA for the CDR3: TGTGCCATCGCTGGAGGGGGAGGAGAAAAACTGTTTTTT. It is translated as CAIAGGGGEKLFF. This rearrangement joins TRBV10-3 to TRBJ1-4; TRBD1 might be the D (6 bases). This CDR3 spans 13 amino acids. With 8 bases removed from V and 8 bases from J, the gap between germline ends came to 15 bases. Germline V gene lookup returns CDR1 ENHRY and CDR2 SYGVKD.

The chain has TRBV10-3 and TRBJ1-5; D gene ambiguous. V lost 6 bases, J lost 0 bases, and 12 bases lay in between. The CDR3 runs to 15 residues. The germline gives CDR1 ENHRY, CDR2 SYGVKD. CDR3 nucleotide sequence: TGTGCCATCAGCAGAGACAAATATAGCAATCAGCCCCAGCATTTT. Protein product: CAISRDKYSNQPQHF.

This clone was picked up a small number of times. The V gene is TRBV5-1, the J gene TRBJ2-5, with D perhaps matching TRBD2 (5 bases). This CDR3 has 14 residues. The ends were cut back, 7 bases at V and 0 bases at J, with 13 bases in the middle. In germline, CDR1 is SGHRS, CDR2 YFSETQ. The CDR3 coding sequence is TGCGCCAGCCGGGAAACAGTGAACCAAGAGACCCAGTACTTC. This sequence encodes CASRETVNQETQYF.

The CDR3 DNA is TGTGCCAGCAGCGTGACTAGCGGGGATTTCGATGAGCAGTTCTTC. This sequence encodes CASSVTSGDFDEQFF. The chain carries TRBV9 and TRBJ2-1, with 11 bases that match TRBD2. The V gene's germline CDR1 is SGDLS and CDR2 YYNGEE. After removal of 2 bases from V and 8 bases from J, the junction contained 6 bases not matched to a gene. CDR3 length: 15 residues.

The chain has TRBV7-2 and TRBJ2-7; TRBD2 matches 10 bases. V lost 3 bases to trimming and J lost 9 bases; unmatched junction nucleotides: 11. The germline V gene has CDR1 SGHTA and CDR2 FQGNSA. The CDR3 sequence is 15 residues long. The CDR3 bases are TGTGCCAGCAGCTTGAATCCAGCGGGAGGGCGTGGGCAGTACTTC. Translated, it gives CASSLNPAGGRGQYF. The whole variable domain, filled in from reference TRBV7-2 and TRBJ2-7, reads GAGVSQSPSNKVTEKGKDVELRCDPISGHTALYWYRQSLGQGLEFLIYFQGNSAPDKSGLPSDRFSAERTGGSVSTLTIQRTQQEDSAVYLCASSLNPAGGRGQYFGPGTRLTVT.

Only a few counts were recorded for this clone. The V and J genes are TRBV2 and TRBJ1-1; D gene uncertain. The germline gives CDR1 SNHLY, CDR2 FYNNEI. V gave up 8 bases and J gave up 5 bases, with 12 bases separating them. The CDR3 extends over 12 amino acids. CDR3 protein: CASSRTGTEAFF. In DNA form, the CDR3 reads TGTGCCAGCTCGAGGACGGGAACTGAAGCTTTCTTT. The complete variable domain, with remaining parts taken from reference TRBV2 and TRBJ1-1, reads EPEVTQTPSHQVTQMGQEVILRCVPISNHLYFYWYRQILGQKVEFLVSFYNNEISEKSEIFDDQFSVERPDGSNFTLKIRSTKLEDSAMYFCASSRTGTEAFFGQGTRLTVV.

The sample holds a few counts of this clone. This chain joins TRBV7-2 and TRBJ2-1, with a tentative D call TRBD2 (6 bases). Germline V gene lookup returns CDR1 SGHTA and CDR2 FQGNSA. The CDR3 loop spans 16 amino acids. Deletions cut 4 bases from V and 0 bases from J, with 13 bases between. The CDR3 nucleotides are TGTGCCAGCAGCTCATTAAGGACTATCTCCTACAATGAGCAGTTCTTC. Its translation: CASSSLRTISYNEQFF.

J is TRBJ2-7 and V is TRBV7-9, with 7 bases matching TRBD1. Trimming took 5 bases from V and 4 from J; bases not matched to a gene: 11. Germline values: CDR1 SEHNR, CDR2 FQNEAQ (reference sequence). The CDR3 covers 15 residues. The CDR3 loop reads CASSPGIGGPYEQYF. The CDR3 bases are TGTGCCAGCAGCCCCGGGATAGGGGGCCCGTACGAGCAGTACTTC. The complete variable domain, with remaining parts taken from reference TRBV7-9 and TRBJ2-7, reads DTGVSQNPRHKITKRGQNVTFRCDPISEHNRLYWYRQTLGQGPEFLTYFQNEAQLEKSRLLSDRFSAERPKGSFSTLEIQRTEQGDSAMYLCASSPGIGGPYEQYFGPGTRLTVT.

This sequence joins TRBV5-6 and TRBJ2-5; D is uncertain. Germline V gene data show CDR1 as SGHDT and CDR2 as YYEEEE. The CDR3 loop spans 15 amino acids. The V and J ends lost 1 base and 2 bases respectively, with 12 bases between them. The CDR3 loop reads CASSLLSTPQETQYF. CDR3 nucleotides: TGTGCCAGCAGCTTGCTAAGTACCCCGCAAGAGACCCAGTACTTC.